This is a list of T cell receptor beta chains from one sample in a study of T cell responses to AZD1222 COVID-19 vaccine. This table comes from immunoSEQ multiplex PCR, and its TCRdb copy is limited to in-frame clones, with some not included. In the table there are around 200,000 clones, approximately 90% of which are singletons. The sequencing used peripheral blood, collected on day 0 of AZD1222 vaccination. Source of these receptors: an adult in good health. Each CDR3 is given with its conserved first and last residue. The D gene is left open where the match is weak. Rows give clone size only sometimes, using once, few, many, or a class for an expanded clone.

d_call	clone_size	v_call	j_call	cdr3_aa	cdr3_nt
TRBD2	few	TRBV9	TRBJ2-1	CASSEWTSGENEQFF	TGTGCCAGCAGCGAGTGGACTAGCGGGGAGAATGAGCAGTTCTTC
TRBD2	-	TRBV5-4	TRBJ2-3	CASSLTSGFTDTQYF	TGTGCCAGCAGCTTGACTAGCGGGTTCACAGATACGCAGTATTTT
-	-	TRBV7-6	TRBJ1-2	CASSLYVGADNYGYTF	TGTGCCAGCAGCTTATATGTGGGGGCGGATAACTATGGCTACACCTTC
TRBD2	-	TRBV5-4	TRBJ2-5	CASSLGAGGPFETQYF	TGTGCCAGCAGCTTGGGGGCGGGAGGGCCTTTTGAGACCCAGTACTTC
-	-	TRBV4-3	TRBJ1-4	CASSQVYGEKLFF	TGCGCCAGCAGCCAAGTGTATGGTGAAAAACTGTTTTTT
-	-	TRBV9	TRBJ2-3	CASSVNTDTQYF	TGTGCCAGCAGCGTGAACACAGATACGCAGTATTTT
-	-	TRBV11-2	TRBJ1-5	CASSWGRGQPQHF	TGTGCCAGCAGCTGGGGCAGGGGACAGCCCCAGCATTTT
TRBD2	-	TRBV28	TRBJ2-3	CASRILAEIPDTQYF	TGTGCCAGCAGAATTCTAGCGGAGATCCCTGATACGCAGTATTTT
-	once	TRBV27	TRBJ1-2	CASTKHGLRNGYTF	TGTGCCAGCACCAAACACGGATTGAGGAATGGCTACACCTTC
-	-	TRBV27	TRBJ1-2	CASKLMTANYGYTF	TGTGCCAGTAAATTAATGACAGCTAACTATGGCTACACCTTC
-	-	TRBV7-9	TRBJ2-7	CASSSTISYEQYF	TGTGCCAGCAGCTCAACTATATCCTACGAGCAGTACTTC
TRBD2	-	TRBV9	TRBJ2-7	CASSEGLAGGAYEQYF	TGTGCCAGCAGCGAGGGACTAGCTGGAGGAGCCTACGAGCAGTACTTC
TRBD1	-	TRBV7-6	TRBJ2-2	CASSRQGAASGELFF	TGTGCCAGCAGCAGGCAGGGGGCTGCGTCCGGGGAGCTGTTTTTT
-	-	TRBV19	TRBJ1-2	CASSGSGYGYTF	TGTGCCAGTAGTGGCTCGGGTTATGGCTACACCTTC
TRBD1	-	TRBV20-1	TRBJ1-2	CSARDSRGHTF	TGCAGTGCTAGAGATAGCAGGGGGCACACCTTC
-	once	TRBV25-1	TRBJ1-1	CASSETGWGDTEAFF	TGTGCCAGCAGTGAAACCGGTTGGGGGGACACTGAAGCTTTCTTT
-	-	TRBV6-5	TRBJ1-1	CASSYLDQGYTEAFF	TGTGCCAGCAGTTACCTCGATCAGGGGTACACTGAAGCTTTCTTT
-	-	TRBV7-9	TRBJ1-6	CASSLEGGGNSPLHF	TGTGCCAGCAGCTTAGAAGGGGGAGGTAATTCACCCCTCCACTTT
TRBD2	-	TRBV27	TRBJ2-3	CASSLRGFGTDTQYF	TGTGCCAGCAGTTTGCGGGGGTTTGGGACAGATACGCAGTATTTT
TRBD1	-	TRBV7-2	TRBJ2-3	CASSPGGWRTDTQYF	TGTGCCAGCAGCCCAGGGGGTTGGCGCACAGATACGCAGTATTTT
TRBD1	once	TRBV18	TRBJ2-7	CASSRQGFIDEQYF	TGTGCCAGCTCACGACAGGGATTCATCGACGAGCAGTACTTC
-	once	TRBV4-2	TRBJ2-7	CASSPVGEGATYEQYF	TGTGCCAGCAGCCCCGTCGGCGAAGGAGCTACCTACGAGCAGTACTTC
-	-	TRBV7-9	TRBJ2-3	CASSLGAGGDTQYF	TGTGCCAGCAGCTTAGGGGCAGGCGGGGATACGCAGTATTTT
-	-	TRBV10-3	TRBJ2-7	CAITDVVGGPPNEQYF	TGTGCCATCACCGACGTTGTGGGGGGCCCACCGAACGAGCAGTACTTC
-	-	TRBV11-1	TRBJ2-3	CASSPGQGSTDTQYF	TGTGCCAGCAGCCCGGGGCAGGGAAGCACAGATACGCAGTATTTT
-	-	TRBV10-2	TRBJ1-5	CASSEGRNQPQHF	TGCGCCAGCAGTGAGGGGAGAAATCAGCCCCAGCATTTT
TRBD1	few	TRBV6-1	TRBJ1-1	CASSGDRGPWNTEAFF	TGTGCCAGCAGTGGGGACAGGGGCCCTTGGAACACTGAAGCTTTCTTT
TRBD1	-	TRBV6-2/TRBV6-3	TRBJ1-2	CASSDPLETGGKRGYTF	TGTGCCAGCAGTGACCCCCTTGAGACAGGGGGAAAAAGGGGCTACACCTTC
-	-	TRBV3-1/TRBV3-2	TRBJ2-1	CASSSRSGEQFF	TGTGCCAGCAGCTCCCGCAGCGGTGAGCAGTTCTTC
TRBD1	once	TRBV19	TRBJ1-2	CASSPGTGRSYTF	TGTGCCAGTAGTCCTGGGACAGGGCGTAGCTACACCTTC
TRBD1	-	TRBV9	TRBJ2-7	CASSVGLSVTGSSYEQYF	TGTGCCAGCAGCGTAGGGCTTTCGGTGACAGGGAGCTCCTACGAGCAGTACTTC
TRBD2	-	TRBV27	TRBJ2-1	CASIQRGGLSHEQFF	TGTGCCAGCATCCAGCGGGGGGGCCTCTCTCATGAGCAGTTCTTC
-	-	TRBV5-4	TRBJ2-4	CASSFEATQYF	TGTGCCAGCAGCTTTGAGGCAACACAGTACTTC
-	few	TRBV7-2	TRBJ1-5	CASSLVRGNQPQHF	TGTGCCAGCAGCTTAGTCAGGGGCAATCAGCCCCAGCATTTT
-	-	TRBV7-9	TRBJ2-1	CASSPKSSYNEQFF	TGTGCCAGCAGCCCCAAGAGCTCCTACAATGAGCAGTTCTTC
-	-	TRBV7-9	TRBJ2-1	CASSFLADEQFF	TGTGCCAGCAGCTTCCTAGCAGATGAGCAGTTCTTC
TRBD1	-	TRBV3-1/TRBV3-2	TRBJ2-7	CASSPRTSGTGVSYEQYF	TGTGCCAGCAGCCCACGTACTTCCGGGACAGGGGTCTCCTACGAGCAGTACTTC
TRBD2	few	TRBV9	TRBJ2-7	CASSPGGGAHEQYF	TGTGCCAGCAGCCCGGGGGGAGGGGCCCACGAGCAGTACTTC
-	-	TRBV27	TRBJ1-5	CASRRVVGNQPQHF	TGTGCCAGCCGCAGGGTAGTGGGCAATCAGCCCCAGCATTTT
-	few	TRBV6-6	TRBJ1-3	CASSSLGNTIYF	TGTGCCAGCAGCTCACTGGGAAACACCATATATTTT
-	few	TRBV10-1	TRBJ1-1	CASSESNGGDTEAFF	TGCGCCAGCAGTGAGTCGAATGGGGGGGACACTGAAGCTTTCTTT
TRBD1	-	TRBV15	TRBJ2-7	CATSRAIGTGWGEQYF	TGTGCCACCAGCAGAGCCATCGGGACAGGGTGGGGGGAGCAGTACTTC
-	-	TRBV19	TRBJ1-1	CASSIQAAAPMNTEAFF	TGTGCCAGTAGTATACAGGCAGCAGCCCCAATGAACACTGAAGCTTTCTTT
TRBD2	-	TRBV5-5	TRBJ2-7	CASSPTGTRTYEQYF	TGTGCCAGCAGTCCTACCGGGACTAGAACATACGAGCAGTACTTC
-	-	TRBV28	TRBJ1-2	CASSLMTAYGYTF	TGTGCCAGCAGCCTAATGACAGCCTATGGCTACACCTTC
-	few	TRBV7-3	TRBJ1-5	CASSFWGNQPQHF	TGTGCCAGCAGCTTTTGGGGCAATCAGCCCCAGCATTTT